Following are 24 T cell receptor beta chains from one sample sequenced in a study. The table came from immunoSEQ multiplex PCR; TCRdb's copy has only in-frame clones and leaves some out. The data contain approximately 70,000 clones, about 93% of them seen just once; the ten biggest clones take up approximately 4.4%. Sequencing was performed on PBMCs. These receptors came from a man aged 40-49 years with rheumatoid arthritis.

The V and J genes are TRBV7-8 and TRBJ1-2; D is uncertain. This CDR3 is 15 amino acids long. The germline CDR1 and CDR2 sequences are SGHVS and FQNEAQ. Trimming cost V 1 base and J 8 bases, with 17 bases left between them. CDR3 protein: CASSLEVILPRGYTF. The CDR3 DNA reads TGTGCCAGCAGCTTAGAAGTGATCCTACCGAGAGGCTACACCTTC.

The V gene is TRBV3-1 (or the pseudogene TRBV3-2), the J gene TRBJ1-1; tentative D call: TRBD1 (5 bases). The V end lost 3 bases, the J end lost 5 bases, and 10 bases lay between the germline ends. From germline, CDR1 is LGHDT and CDR2 YNNKEL (reference sequence). The CDR3 spans 13 residues. CDR3 protein: CASSHVGGTEAFF. The CDR3 DNA reads TGTGCCAGCAGCCATGTGGGGGGGACTGAAGCTTTCTTT.

The rearrangement uses TRBV9 and TRBJ2-3; D is unclear. The germline gives CDR1 SGDLS, CDR2 YYNGEE. This CDR3 has 13 amino acids. Trimming took off 2 bases at V and 0 bases at J, with 4 bases between the two ends. CDR3 sequence reads: CASSVESTDTQYF. The CDR3 DNA reads TGTGCCAGCAGCGTTGAGAGCACAGATACGCAGTATTTT.

V gene TRBV9 combines with J gene TRBJ2-1; D is undetermined. Per germline, CDR1 SGDLS and CDR2 YYNGEE. V was shortened by 4 bases and J by 1 base, with 15 bases between the two germline ends. The CDR3 is made up of 16 amino acids. This chain's CDR3 is CASSPVRRGSYNEQFF. The CDR3 nucleotides read TGTGCCAGCAGCCCTGTGCGGAGAGGTTCCTACAATGAGCAGTTCTTC.

The V call is TRBV15, the J call TRBJ1-2, with D maybe TRBD1 (5 bases). The CDR3 totals 13 residues. With 0 bases removed from V and 4 bases from J, the gap between germline ends came to 6 bases. CDR1 is LNHNV and CDR2 is YYDKDF in the germline V gene (reference sequence). The CDR3 loop reads CATSRDTGYGYTF. The CDR3 DNA follows: TGTGCCACCAGCAGAGATACAGGCTATGGCTACACCTTC.

The J gene is TRBJ2-3, the V gene TRBV30; D is possibly TRBD1 or TRBD2 (5 bases each). Germline loops: CDR1 GTSNPN, CDR2 SVGIG (reference sequence). V was cut by 1 base and J by 0 bases, with 8 bases left in between. The CDR3 length is 14 residues. In nucleotides, the CDR3 is TGTGCCTGGAGTGGGGACCGCAGCACAGATACGCAGTATTTT. Encoded protein: CAWSGDRSTDTQYF.

The CDR3 loop is CAAKPGGGDTQYF. CDR3 nucleotide sequence: TGTGCCGCTAAGCCGGGGGGGGGAGATACGCAGTATTTT. The rearrangement uses TRBV27 and TRBJ2-3; 8 nucleotides align to TRBD2. CDR1 and CDR2 (germline): MNHEY, SMNVEV (reference sequence). Unmatched junction bases numbered 9, after V lost 11 bases and J lost 5 bases. The CDR3 has 13 amino acids.

The rearrangement links TRBV7-8 to TRBJ2-7; D is uncertain. This CDR3 is built from 13 residues. Trimming removed 4 bases from V and 1 base from J, with 8 bases in between. The V gene's germline CDR1 is SGHVS and CDR2 FQNEAQ. The CDR3 loop is CASSYAVSYEQYF. The CDR3 coding sequence is TGTGCCAGCAGCTACGCGGTGTCCTACGAGCAGTACTTC.

This clone has a single count. At the DNA level, this CDR3 is encoded by other sequences in the same sample as well. V gene TRBV5-1 combines with J gene TRBJ2-3, with 9 positions matching TRBD2. The CDR3 spans 16 residues. V gave up 2 bases and J gave up 0 bases; unmatched junction bases: 4. Per germline, CDR1 SGHRS and CDR2 YFSETQ. CDR3 region: CASSLSGRPSTDTQYF. In nucleotides, the CDR3 is TGCGCCAGCAGCTTAAGCGGGAGGCCTAGCACAGATACGCAGTATTTT.

This chain uses TRBV5-4 with TRBJ1-3; D may be TRBD1 (6 bases). The germline V gene has CDR1 SGHNT and CDR2 YYREEE (reference sequence). The CDR3 runs 17 residues. Trimming took 7 bases from V and 1 from J, leaving 21 bases between them. The CDR3 reads CASSRGADGISGNTIYF. CDR3 nucleotides: TGTGCCAGCTCCAGGGGTGCGGACGGCATTTCTGGAAACACCATATATTTT.

The table lists this clone with a few counts. The J gene is TRBJ1-1, the V gene TRBV6-2 or TRBV6-3, with D possibly being TRBD1 (6 bases). The V gene lost 5 bases and the J gene lost 10 bases, with 14 bases spanning the gap. The germline CDR1 and CDR2 sequences are MNHEY and SVGEGT. CDR3 length equals 12 residues. In nucleotides, the CDR3 is TGTGCCAGCAGTCCGGACAGCCTCGGAGCTTTCTTT. Translation: CASSPDSLGAFF.

This sequence joins TRBV18 and TRBJ1-1, with no clear D. The CDR3 is 14 residues long. The germline V gene encodes CDR1 KGHSH and CDR2 LQKENI. The V end was cut by 5 bases, the J end by 4 bases, with 14 bases between. CDR3 sequence: CASSSVMSGTEAFF. CDR3 in DNA: TGTGCCAGCTCATCGGTTATGTCGGGCACTGAAGCTTTCTTT. Combining the CDR3 with reference TRBV18 and TRBJ1-1 gives the whole variable domain NAGVMQNPRHLVRRRGQEARLRCSPMKGHSHVYWYRQLPEEGLKFMVYLQKENIIDESGMPKERFSAEFPKEGPSILRIQQVVRGDSAAYFCASSSVMSGTEAFFGQGTRLTVV.

This chain links TRBV5-1 with TRBJ2-1; either TRBD1 or TRBD2 may fit D (5 bases each). CDR1 SGHRS and CDR2 YFSETQ come from the germline V gene. The CDR3 is 16 amino acids. Trimming cost V 0 bases and J 2 bases, with 12 bases left between them. The CDR3 DNA reads TGCGCCAGCAGCTTGGTGGGGGACGGTACCTACAATGAGCAGTTCTTC. As protein: CASSLVGDGTYNEQFF.

The V call is TRBV5-1, the J call TRBJ2-7, with 8 bases matching TRBD2. The CDR3 contains 15 residues. J lost 2 bases, V lost 0 bases, and 4 bases had no gene match. Per germline, CDR1 SGHRS and CDR2 YFSETQ. The CDR3 loop is CASSLGGLVAYEQYF. The DNA of the CDR3 is TGCGCCAGCAGCTTGGGGGGACTAGTCGCCTACGAGCAGTACTTC.

The CDR3 DNA reads TGTGCCAGCAGTTTAGGCAGGGAGGAGACCCAGTACTTC. Translating it yields CASSLGREETQYF. V and J are TRBV28 and TRBJ2-5; D is perhaps TRBD1 or TRBD2 (5 bases each). The V gene lost 2 bases and the J gene lost 5 bases, with 9 bases spanning the gap. This CDR3 spans 13 amino acids. Germline-derived CDR1 and CDR2 are MDHEN and SYDVKM. Drawing the rest from reference TRBV28 and TRBJ2-5, the complete variable domain is DVKVTQSSRYLVKRTGEKVFLECVQDMDHENMFWYRQDPGLGLRLIYFSYDVKMKEKGDIPEGYSVSREKKERFSLILESASTNQTSMYLCASSLGREETQYFGPGTRLLVL.

This chain links TRBV18 with TRBJ2-7; no reliable D call. V lost 2 bases, J lost 7 bases, and 6 bases lay in between. The germline gives CDR1 KGHSH, CDR2 LQKENI. The CDR3 spans 11 residues. DNA for the CDR3: TGTGCCAGCTCACCAAAGGAAGAGCAGTACTTC. It translates to CASSPKEEQYF.

In this sample, this clone turned up once. DNA of the CDR3: TGTGCCAGCAGCCCGGGAGGGGCCCTTAATGAAAAACTGTTTTTT. This sequence encodes CASSPGGALNEKLFF. J is TRBJ1-4 and V is TRBV28, with D possibly being TRBD1 (5 bases). V was cut by 6 bases and J by 4 bases, with 15 bases left in between. Germline V lookup: CDR1 MDHEN, CDR2 SYDVKM. The CDR3 covers 15 residues.

Notes on this clone: The junction departs from germline at one end; a sequencing error may be responsible. The chain recombines TRBV6-5 with TRBJ2-1; TRBD1 might be the D (6 bases). Germline lookup yields CDR1 MNHEY and CDR2 SVGAGI. The CDR3 spans 14 residues. The CDR3 DNA follows: TGTGCCAGCAGTTACACAGGGTCCTCCAATGAGCAGTTCTTC. Translated, it gives CASSYTGSSNEQFF.

The V gene is TRBV5-1, the J gene TRBJ2-2; TRBD2 is a possible D gene (5 bases). Trimming cost V 4 bases and J 7 bases, with 11 bases left between them. CDR3 length: 13 residues. Germline lookup yields CDR1 SGHRS and CDR2 YFSETQ. Here the CDR3 DNA reads TGCGCCAGCAGCCCCAGTCGGGACGGGGAGCTGTTTTTT. This translates into CASSPSRDGELFF.

This chain joins TRBV29-1 and TRBJ1-2; D is uncertain. V gave up 8 bases and J gave up 4 bases, with 17 bases separating them. The CDR3 extends over 13 amino acids. Per germline, CDR1 SQVTM and CDR2 ANQGSEA. The CDR3 loop reads CSLYLRQSYGYTF. The CDR3 DNA is TGCAGCTTGTACCTTAGGCAGAGCTATGGCTACACCTTC. Looking up the rest from reference TRBV29-1 and TRBJ1-2 gives the full variable domain: SAVISQKPSRDICQRGTSLTIQCQVDSQVTMMFWYRQQPGQSLTLIATANQGSEATYESGFVIDKFPISRPNLTFSTLTVSNMSPEDSSIYLCSLYLRQSYGYTFGSGTRLTVV.

V and J are TRBV30 and TRBJ1-6, with a tentative D call TRBD1 (5 bases). The CDR3 sequence is 17 residues long. V dropped 0 bases and J dropped 8 bases, with 20 bases sitting between them. Germline CDR1 GTSNPN, CDR2 SVGIG (reference sequence). The CDR3 is CAWSVRGSGHPDSPLHF. CDR3 DNA sequence: TGTGCCTGGAGTGTACGGGGCTCAGGACACCCCGATTCACCCCTCCACTTT.

This CDR3 is CASSGSPWARDTQYF. CDR3 coding DNA: TGTGCCAGCAGCGGCTCCCCGTGGGCTCGAGATACGCAGTATTTT. The V call is TRBV9, the J call TRBJ2-3; no clear D. Trimming shortened V by 3 bases and J by 5 bases, and 16 bases separated the two germline ends. The germline V gene has CDR1 SGDLS and CDR2 YYNGEE. The CDR3 covers 15 residues.

The chain recombines TRBV7-6 with TRBJ1-2; D is uncertain. Trimming pared 3 bases from V and 3 bases from J, leaving 8 bases between. The CDR3 consists of 13 residues. Germline CDR1 is SGHVS and CDR2 is FNYEAQ. CDR3 DNA sequence: TGTGCCAGCAGCTTCGAAGGTTACTATGGCTACACCTTC. Encoded protein: CASSFEGYYGYTF.

The V call is TRBV5-1, the J call TRBJ2-6, with 7 nucleotides matching TRBD1. The trim removed 3 bases at V and 0 bases at J, leaving 6 bases unmatched. The CDR3 has 17 residues. In germline, CDR1 is SGHRS, CDR2 YFSETQ. The CDR3 DNA reads as TGCGCCAGCAGCTCGGGACAGCCGAGCTCTGGGGCCAACGTCCTGACTTTC. This sequence encodes CASSSGQPSSGANVLTF.